This T cell receptor beta chain was observed in a study of cytomegalovirus exposure and HLA in healthy donors (dated by TCRdb to 2016 to 2017). In terms of the full investigation: An earlier analysis of several hundred of the donors reported 276 Gb of sequence data and 95 million to 130 million unique TCR beta sequences obtained from roughly 180 million T cells. An early release covering over 500 HLA-typed donors comprised about 300 gigabases of sequencing data and approximately 80 million unique TCR sequences. The genetic ancestry cluster associated with self-reported Caucasian donors included 70% to 85% of the 398 genotyped donors. The study aimed to test whether signatures of past pathogen exposure could be identified by cataloging public T cell receptors. Using immunosequencing, the study profiled T cell repertoires from 666 subjects and related those repertoires to cytomegalovirus serostatus. Besides the first cohort of approximately 710 subjects, a separate validation cohort made up of 90 to 150 different subjects was used. High-throughput TCR immunosequencing, statistical association of individual TCRs with disease status, and machine learning were combined to predict cytomegalovirus infection status. To study patterns of TCR occurrence, a later analysis re-analyzed previously published TCR beta repertoires from around 670 donors and added high-resolution HLA genotyping. In the later analysis, no new phenotypic data were used to find candidate immune exposures; instead, reliance was placed on TCR beta sequences and their occurrence across donors. An earlier analysis of some 500 of the donors used high-throughput TCR beta sequencing to judge whether each TCR beta V gene segment behaved as functional or pseudogenic. Alongside the repertoire data, information on donor age, sex, ethnicity and CMV serostatus was compiled. A later genetic analysis used genome-wide SNP genotypes for about 60% of the 666 donors, treating that subset as a discovery cohort. Every discovery cohort repertoire had been produced on one sequencing platform. Class I and class II HLA loci were covered by the typing at four-digit resolution. The number of donors typed differed by locus, with about 629-630 for A, B, C, DRB1 and DQB1, around 500 for DQA1, 600 to 610 for DPA1, and some 450 for DPB1. Several DR-DQ haplotypes were treated as single units for association and clustering because of strong linkage in the cohort. On average, approximately 250,000 unique TCR beta nucleotide sequences were sequenced per donor among some 420 genotyped donors of the cohort, with roughly 18% of those sequences being non-productive. Here is what the overall study found, with its caveats: Cytomegalovirus status was reported to be diagnosed by the classifier with high specificity and sensitivity in both the original and validation cohorts. Some IMGT-functional V segments, including TRBV6-2 and TRBV6-3, could not be told apart with the 87-base-pair reads, so those segments were excluded. A later genetic analysis reported fewer N-insertions in productive TCRs among donors in an Asian-associated ancestry cluster than the approximately 670-donor mean. The earlier analysis of about 600 of the donors excluded seventeen rarely observed V segments, including chromosome 9 orphons, because counts were too low. In this cohort, only TCR beta chains were sequenced, and detectable features were limited by the absence of alpha or paired-chain data. The sequencing pipeline was judged likely to have produced a cluster of highly shared sequence variants as a technical artifact. The authors suggested that the approach could potentially be extended to other disease states and immunological phenotypes. The study listed around 160 TCR beta chains as associated with cytomegalovirus. Correlated functional status among segregating V segments might reflect linkage disequilibrium, but an unknown experimental factor could not be ruled out. In an earlier analysis of approximately 590 of the donors, most TCR beta V segments appeared in productive rearrangements about 90% or about 30% of the time, broadly matching IMGT annotations. A few of the identified cytomegalovirus-associated TCR beta chains were confirmed in vitro to be specific for cytomegalovirus antigens. According to a later analysis, TCR association rates differed among HLA loci, with DRB1 alleles showing the most associated TCRs and HLA-C alleles showing the fewest. Because HLA typing was missing for some donors at each locus, association tests included only the typed subset. Roughly uniform sequencing depth across donors was assumed in presence/absence analyses, although this assumption may not hold. In a later analysis, most CMV-associated TCR beta chains were found to appear HLA-restricted, with HLA associations seemingly driven largely by CMV exposure. Immune exposure information for the cohort was limited to CMV serostatus. An association between a missense DCLRE1C variant and V-gene and J-gene trimming of TCR beta chains was found in a later genetic analysis and replicated in an independent cohort. While some public TCRs were present in many individuals, most TCR sequences turned up only very rarely across donors. A later analysis associated 16,951 TCR beta sequences with specific HLA alleles at a false discovery rate of 0.05. A further reported finding was that TCR beta sequences accurately predicted the HLA-A and HLA-B alleles for most subjects in the first cohort. Compared with equally common non-associated chains, HLA-associated TCR beta chains in a later analysis were more clonally expanded and had lower generation probabilities. Several of the top co-occurrence clusters appeared to be linked to parvovirus B19, influenza, CMV and Epstein-Barr virus, according to a later analysis. When HLA alleles, especially DR and DQ, strongly co-occurred, attributing TCR associations to individual alleles was difficult.

CDR1 and CDR2, per the germline V gene, are SGHAT and FQNNGV. The junction shows trimming of 5 bases on V and 0 bases on J, plus 17 bases between the germline ends. The CDR3 numbers 17 residues from cysteine through phenylalanine. The DNA shown is the 51-base CDR3, in frame from base 1. The cohort comprised 550 to 700 healthy bone marrow donors. All cohort members were sampled while nominally healthy, although unrecorded immune exposures were likely present. The donor tested CMV seronegative, placing the donor among the 350 to 400 seronegative members of the cohort. Every donor gave a peripheral blood sample, and the peripheral blood mononuclear cells from that sample were used for TCR beta sequencing. The Qiagen DNeasy Blood Extraction Kit was used to extract genomic DNA from the blood cell samples. The library was produced with the immunoSEQ multiplex PCR assay. A mixture of 60 forward primers for TCR Vbeta segments and 13 reverse primers for TCR Jbeta segments was used in the multiplex PCR. The CDR3 region of rearranged TCR beta genes was amplified from genomic DNA by a multiplex PCR assay. On the Illumina HiSeq System, the amplified TCR beta libraries were sequenced as 87-base-pair reads. Per the source publication's procedure: A later analysis tallied tens of millions of unique TCR beta chains across the 660 or so repertoires, and around 9.9 million of those chains were shared by two or more donors. Raw reads were error-corrected and collapsed into unique sequences by a nearest-neighbor algorithm in which closely related sequences were merged to remove PCR and sequencing errors. Alignment of CDR3 sequences to IMGT reference sequences was used to assign V, D and J gene segments. For a sequence to be retained, a match of at least six nucleotides to both a V gene segment and a J gene segment was required. A rearrangement counted as productive if the CDR3 had no stop codons and remained in frame with V and J, and every other rearrangement counted as non-productive. CDR3 was defined according to IMGT convention as the region running from the second conserved V-encoded cysteine to the conserved J-encoded phenylalanine. In an earlier analysis of around 640 of the donors, sequences lacking an unambiguous match to a single V gene segment were excluded. In an earlier analysis of roughly 600 of the donors, a V segment was called functional when productive rearrangements were above 56.7%, and segregating when the standard deviation between donors exceeded 5%. A statistical classification framework was developed to diagnose cytomegalovirus status using the catalog of TCR beta chain sequences. A later analysis assigned V and J genes by comparing TCR nucleotide sequences with IMGT/GENE-DB human TR gene sequences. A later analysis assigned CDR3 sequences and most-parsimonious VDJ recombination scenarios with the TCRdist pipeline. A later analysis defined each TCR beta chain by its CDR3 amino acid sequence plus V-gene family, and excluded reads lacking a unique V-gene family. A later analysis removed 592 highly shared, low-generation-probability nucleotide sequences to deal with suspected cross-contamination and a sequencing artifact. In a later analysis, a clonal expansion index for each public chain was calculated from normalized within-repertoire ranks of inferred template counts. In a later analysis, generation probabilities were computed using a VDJ recombination model fitted to out-of-frame rearrangements, and the results were checked against IGoR. A later analysis scored TCR-TCR, TCR-HLA and TCR-CMV co-occurrence with hypergeometric tests, applying a repertoire-size bias correction to TCR pairs. To estimate false discovery rates, a later analysis permuted the HLA or CMV assignments 20 times. In a later analysis, co-occurring TCRs were grouped using DBSCAN, and TCRdist sequence similarity was added for clustering within HLA-allele-positive subsets. For co-occurrence clustering, repertoires with fewer than 30,000 or more than 120,000 public chains were excluded, along with roughly 5 repertoires with anomalous nucleotide sharing. Not all clones reach the TCRdb copy of this immuneACCESS table, which keeps in-frame sequences only. Checked studies attribute under half of the gap to unresolved V genes and leave the rest unexplained. V, J and clone size are those of that table, while D and trimming were read from the DNA. For this sample there are 98,000 or so clones; less than 80% appear just once. The biggest ten clones account for approximately 2% of the sample.

The table lists this clone with a few counts. Its antigen is still unknown. One base away there is no much larger clone; base qualities are not given. The V and J segments used are TRBV11-2 and TRBJ2-1, and possibly TRBD2, on 6 matching bases. This TCR derives from a middle-aged man in good health and CMV-seronegative. Sequenced sample: PBMCs. The CDR3 loop reads CASSPRLDWSSYNEQFF. The nucleotide sequence is given as TGTGCCAGCAGCCCCCGACTAGATTGGAGCTCCTACAATGAGCAGTTCTTC.